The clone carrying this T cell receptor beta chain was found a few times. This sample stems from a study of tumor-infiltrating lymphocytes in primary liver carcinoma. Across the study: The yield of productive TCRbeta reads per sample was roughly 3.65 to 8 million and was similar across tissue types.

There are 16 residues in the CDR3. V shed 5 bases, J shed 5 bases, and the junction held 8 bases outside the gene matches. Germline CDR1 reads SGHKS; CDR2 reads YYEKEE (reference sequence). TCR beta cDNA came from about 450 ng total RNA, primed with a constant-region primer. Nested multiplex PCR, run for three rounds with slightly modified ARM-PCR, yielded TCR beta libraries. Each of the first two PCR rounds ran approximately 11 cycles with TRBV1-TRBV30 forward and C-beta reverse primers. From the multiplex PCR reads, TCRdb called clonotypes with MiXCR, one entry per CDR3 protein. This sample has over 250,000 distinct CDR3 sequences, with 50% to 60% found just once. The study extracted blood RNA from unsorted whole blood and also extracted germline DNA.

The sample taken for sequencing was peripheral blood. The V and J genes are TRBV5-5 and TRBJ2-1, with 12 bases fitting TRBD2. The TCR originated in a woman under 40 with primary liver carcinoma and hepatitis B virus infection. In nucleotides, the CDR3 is TGTGCCAGCAGGGTCACTAGCGGGAGGACAAACAATGAGCAGTTCTTC. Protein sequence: CASRVTSGRTNNEQFF.